The 6 T cell receptor beta chains in this list originate from one sample, sequenced in a study of cytomegalovirus exposure and HLA in healthy donors. In the PCR, 60 Vbeta and 13 Jbeta primers were used. Assay: immunoSEQ multiplex PCR; the TCRdb copy retains only in-frame clones and omits some. The sample has roughly 80,000 clones; approximately 80% are singletons. Sample: PBMCs. The receptor set was obtained from a woman in her twenties or thirties in good health and CMV-seronegative.

The J gene is TRBJ2-5, the V gene TRBV6-6; 8 bases line up with TRBD1. This CDR3 is built from 13 residues. With V trimmed by 6 bases and J by 4 bases, 4 bases remained unmatched. Germline V gene sequence: CDR1 MNHNY, CDR2 SVGAGI (reference sequence). CDR3 nucleotide sequence: TGTGCCAGCAGGGCAGGGGGCTTAGAGACCCAGTACTTC. The encoded protein is CASRAGGLETQYF.

This clone was detected only once. The rearrangement uses TRBV28 and TRBJ2-7; 11 bases are shared with TRBD1. Germline CDR1 and CDR2: MDHEN and SYDVKM. The CDR3 has 13 residues. The V gene end was trimmed by 8 bases and the J gene end by 6 bases; junction bases not matched to a gene: 6. The chain's CDR3 is CASRTGGNSEQYF. DNA of the CDR3: TGTGCCAGCCGGACAGGGGGCAACAGCGAGCAGTACTTC.

The V and J genes are TRBV7-9 and TRBJ2-5; 8 bases align to TRBD2. With the DNA end fitting TRBJ2-7 better, the J assignment may be wrong. Germline V gives CDR1 SEHNR, CDR2 FQNEAQ (reference sequence). The CDR3 has 14 amino acids. This CDR3 reads CASRPSGSFYEQYF. The CDR3 bases are TGTGCCAGCAGACCCAGCGGGAGCTTCTACGAGCAGTACTTC.

The J gene is TRBJ2-7, the V gene TRBV7-2, with 8 bases that match TRBD1. After removal of 5 bases from V and 2 bases from J, the junction contained 8 bases not matched to a gene. This CDR3 is 15 amino acids long. Germline lookup yields CDR1 SGHTA and CDR2 FQGNSA. CDR3 sequence (DNA): TGTGCCAGCAGCCAAGGACAGGGTTTAACCTACGAGCAGTACTTC. This sequence encodes CASSQGQGLTYEQYF. The entire variable domain, with the rest obtained from reference TRBV7-2 and TRBJ2-7, is as follows: GAGVSQSPSNKVTEKGKDVELRCDPISGHTALYWYRQSLGQGLEFLIYFQGNSAPDKSGLPSDRFSAERTGGSVSTLTIQRTQQEDSAVYLCASSQGQGLTYEQYFGPGTRLTVT.

The chain recombines TRBV27 with TRBJ2-4; 8 bases map to TRBD1. The V gene end was trimmed by 6 bases and the J gene end by 9 bases; junction bases not matched to a gene: 7. CDR3 length: 13 residues. Germline V lookup: CDR1 MNHEY, CDR2 SMNVEV (reference sequence). CDR3 sequence (DNA): TGTGCCAGCAGCCTGACAGGGGCTGGCATTCAGTACTTC. It is translated as CASSLTGAGIQYF.

The V call is TRBV11-2, the J call TRBJ2-3, with 8 bases matching TRBD2. CDR3 length: 16 amino acids. The V gene's germline CDR1 is SGHAT and CDR2 FQNNGV. Losses at the gene ends were 2 bases for V and 2 bases for J; bases not matched to a gene: 6. This CDR3 reads CASSLRASGYTDTQYF. As DNA, the CDR3 is TGTGCCAGCAGCTTAAGGGCTAGCGGGTACACAGATACGCAGTATTTT.